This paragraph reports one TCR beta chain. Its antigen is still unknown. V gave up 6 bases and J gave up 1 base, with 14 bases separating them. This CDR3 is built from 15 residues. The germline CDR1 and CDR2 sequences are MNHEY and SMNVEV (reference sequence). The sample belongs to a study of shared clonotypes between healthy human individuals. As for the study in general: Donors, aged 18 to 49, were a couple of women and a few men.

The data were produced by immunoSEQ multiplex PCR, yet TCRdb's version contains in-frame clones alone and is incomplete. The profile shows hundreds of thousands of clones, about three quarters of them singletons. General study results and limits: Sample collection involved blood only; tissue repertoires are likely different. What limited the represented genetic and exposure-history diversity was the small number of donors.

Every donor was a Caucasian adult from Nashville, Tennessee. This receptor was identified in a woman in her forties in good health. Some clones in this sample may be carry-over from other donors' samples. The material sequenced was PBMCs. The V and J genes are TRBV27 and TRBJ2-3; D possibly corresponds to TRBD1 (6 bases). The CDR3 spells CASSIGQKRTDTQYF. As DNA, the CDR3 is TGTGCCAGCAGCATTGGACAGAAACGCACAGATACGCAGTATTTT.